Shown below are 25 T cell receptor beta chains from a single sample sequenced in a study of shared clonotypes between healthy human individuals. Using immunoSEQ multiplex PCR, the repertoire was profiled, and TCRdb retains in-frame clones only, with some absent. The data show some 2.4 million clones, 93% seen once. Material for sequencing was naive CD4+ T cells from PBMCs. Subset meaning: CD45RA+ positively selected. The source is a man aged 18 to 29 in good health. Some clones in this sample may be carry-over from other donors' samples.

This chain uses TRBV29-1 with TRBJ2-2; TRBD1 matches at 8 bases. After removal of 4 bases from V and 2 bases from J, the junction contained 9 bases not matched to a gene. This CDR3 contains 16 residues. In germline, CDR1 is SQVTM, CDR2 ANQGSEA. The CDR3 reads CSVGDRLPLNTGELFF. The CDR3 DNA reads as TGCAGCGTTGGGGACAGGCTACCCCTAAACACCGGGGAGCTGTTTTTT.

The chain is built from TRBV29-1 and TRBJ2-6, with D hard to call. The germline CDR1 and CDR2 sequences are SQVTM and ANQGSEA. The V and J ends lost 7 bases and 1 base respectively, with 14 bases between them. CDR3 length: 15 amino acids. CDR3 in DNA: TGCAGCGAGGTGCCCCTGTTATCTGGGGCCAACGTCCTGACTTTC. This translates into CSEVPLLSGANVLTF.

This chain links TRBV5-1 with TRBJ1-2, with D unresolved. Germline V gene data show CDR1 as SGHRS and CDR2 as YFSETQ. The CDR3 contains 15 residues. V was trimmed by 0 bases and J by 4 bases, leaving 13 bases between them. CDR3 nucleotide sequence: TGCGCCAGCAGCTTGGGAGACCGGGCCGGCTATGGCTACACCTTC. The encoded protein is CASSLGDRAGYGYTF.

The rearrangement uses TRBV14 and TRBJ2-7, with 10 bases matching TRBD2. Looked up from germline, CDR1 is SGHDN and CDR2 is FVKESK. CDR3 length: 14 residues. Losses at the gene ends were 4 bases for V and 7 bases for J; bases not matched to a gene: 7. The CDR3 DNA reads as TGTGCCAGCAGCCCCTCCTCACTAGCGGGGGAGCAGTACTTC. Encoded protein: CASSPSSLAGEQYF.

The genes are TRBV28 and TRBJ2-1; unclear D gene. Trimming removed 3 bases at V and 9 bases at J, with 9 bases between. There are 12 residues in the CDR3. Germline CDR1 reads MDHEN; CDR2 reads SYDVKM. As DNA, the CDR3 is TGTGCCAGCAGTTTCCGTCGAGGTGAGCAGTTCTTC. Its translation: CASSFRRGEQFF.

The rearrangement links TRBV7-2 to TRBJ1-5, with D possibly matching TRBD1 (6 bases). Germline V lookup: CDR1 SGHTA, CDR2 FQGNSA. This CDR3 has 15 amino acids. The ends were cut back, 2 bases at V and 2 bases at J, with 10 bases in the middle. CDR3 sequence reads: CASSLQPGGNQPQHF. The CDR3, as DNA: TGTGCCAGCAGCTTACAACCAGGGGGCAATCAGCCCCAGCATTTT.

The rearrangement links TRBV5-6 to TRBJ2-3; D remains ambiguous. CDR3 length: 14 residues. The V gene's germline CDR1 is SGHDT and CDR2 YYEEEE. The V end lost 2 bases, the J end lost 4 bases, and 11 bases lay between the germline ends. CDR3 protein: CASSFDRLADTQYF. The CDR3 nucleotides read TGTGCCAGCAGCTTTGACCGCCTCGCAGATACGCAGTATTTT.

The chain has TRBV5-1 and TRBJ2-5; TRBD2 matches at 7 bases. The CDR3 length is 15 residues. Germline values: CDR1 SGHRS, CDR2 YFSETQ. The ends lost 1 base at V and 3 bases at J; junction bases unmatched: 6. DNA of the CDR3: TGCGCCAGCAGCTTGCTCCCAACTAGCGAAGAGACCCAGTACTTC. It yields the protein CASSLLPTSEETQYF.

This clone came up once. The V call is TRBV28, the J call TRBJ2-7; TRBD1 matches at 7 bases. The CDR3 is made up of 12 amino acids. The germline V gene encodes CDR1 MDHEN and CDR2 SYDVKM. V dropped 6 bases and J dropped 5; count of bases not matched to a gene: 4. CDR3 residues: CASRTGSHEQYF. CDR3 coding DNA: TGTGCCAGCAGGACAGGGTCCCACGAGCAGTACTTC. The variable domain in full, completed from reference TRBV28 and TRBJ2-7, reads DVKVTQSSRYLVKRTGEKVFLECVQDMDHENMFWYRQDPGLGLRLIYFSYDVKMKEKGDIPEGYSVSREKKERFSLILESASTNQTSMYLCASRTGSHEQYFGPGTRLTVT.

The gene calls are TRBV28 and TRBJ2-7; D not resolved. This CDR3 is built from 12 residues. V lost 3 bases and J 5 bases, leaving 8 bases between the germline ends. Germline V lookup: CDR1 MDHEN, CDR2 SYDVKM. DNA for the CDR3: TGTGCCAGCAGTTTGGCTTTCAACGAGCAGTACTTC. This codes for CASSLAFNEQYF.

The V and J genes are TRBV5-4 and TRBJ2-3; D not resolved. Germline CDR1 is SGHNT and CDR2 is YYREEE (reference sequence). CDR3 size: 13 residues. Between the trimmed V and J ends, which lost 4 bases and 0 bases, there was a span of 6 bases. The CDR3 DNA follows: TGTGCCAGCAGCAAACCTAGCACAGATACGCAGTATTTT. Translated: CASSKPSTDTQYF.

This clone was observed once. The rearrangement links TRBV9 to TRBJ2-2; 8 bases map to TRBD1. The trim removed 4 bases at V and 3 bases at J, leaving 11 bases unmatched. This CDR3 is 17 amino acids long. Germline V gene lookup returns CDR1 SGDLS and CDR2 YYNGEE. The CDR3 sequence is CASSSRLGQGYTGELFF. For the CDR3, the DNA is TGTGCCAGCAGCTCACGCCTAGGACAGGGCTACACCGGGGAGCTGTTTTTT.

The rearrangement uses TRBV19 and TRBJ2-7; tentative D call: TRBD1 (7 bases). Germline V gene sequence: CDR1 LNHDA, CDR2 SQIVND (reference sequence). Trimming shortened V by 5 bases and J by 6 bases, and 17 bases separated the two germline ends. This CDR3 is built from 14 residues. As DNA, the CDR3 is TGTGCCAGTAGTTGGAGGGGGCAAGCCAGCGAGCAGTACTTC. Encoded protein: CASSWRGQASEQYF. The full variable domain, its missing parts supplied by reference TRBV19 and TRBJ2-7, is DGGITQSPKYLFRKEGQNVTLSCEQNLNHDAMYWYRQDPGQGLRLIYYSQIVNDFQKGDIAEGYSVSREKKESFPLTVTSAQKNPTAFYLCASSWRGQASEQYFGPGTRLTVT.

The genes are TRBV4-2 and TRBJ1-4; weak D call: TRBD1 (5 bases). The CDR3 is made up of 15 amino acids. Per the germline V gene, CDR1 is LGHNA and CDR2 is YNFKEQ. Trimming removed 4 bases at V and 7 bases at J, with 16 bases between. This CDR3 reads CASSLSQGLGEKLFF. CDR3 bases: TGTGCCAGCAGCCTAAGCCAGGGACTGGGTGAAAAACTGTTTTTT.

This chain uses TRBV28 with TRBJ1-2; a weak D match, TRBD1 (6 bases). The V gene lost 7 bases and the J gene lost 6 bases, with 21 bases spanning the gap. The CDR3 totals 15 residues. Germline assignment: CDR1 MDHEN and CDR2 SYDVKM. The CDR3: CASIREGRGEDGYTF. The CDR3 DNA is TGTGCCAGCATCAGGGAGGGCAGGGGAGAGGATGGCTACACCTTC.

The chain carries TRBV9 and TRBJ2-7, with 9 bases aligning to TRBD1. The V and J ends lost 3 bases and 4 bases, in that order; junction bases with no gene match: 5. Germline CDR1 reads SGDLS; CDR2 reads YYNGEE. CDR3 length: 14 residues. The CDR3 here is CASSGPGQGYEQYF. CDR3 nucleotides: TGTGCCAGCAGCGGGCCGGGACAGGGTTACGAGCAGTACTTC.

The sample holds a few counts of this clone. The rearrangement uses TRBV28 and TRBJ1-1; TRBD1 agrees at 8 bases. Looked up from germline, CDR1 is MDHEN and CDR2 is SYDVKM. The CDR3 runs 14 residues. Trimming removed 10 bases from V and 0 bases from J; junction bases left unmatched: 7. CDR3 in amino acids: CATNRQGMNTEAFF. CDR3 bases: TGTGCCACCAATAGACAGGGGATGAACACTGAAGCTTTCTTT.

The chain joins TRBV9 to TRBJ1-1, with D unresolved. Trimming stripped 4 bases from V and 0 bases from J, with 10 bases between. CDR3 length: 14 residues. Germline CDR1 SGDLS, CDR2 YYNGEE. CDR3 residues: CASSPGDLNTEAFF. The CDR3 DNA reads TGTGCCAGCAGCCCCGGAGACCTGAACACTGAAGCTTTCTTT.

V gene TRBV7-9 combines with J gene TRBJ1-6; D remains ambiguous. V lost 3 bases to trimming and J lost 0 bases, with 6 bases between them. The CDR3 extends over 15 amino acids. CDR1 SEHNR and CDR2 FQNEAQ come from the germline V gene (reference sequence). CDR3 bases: TGTGCCAGCAGCTTGACAAGCTCCTATAATTCACCCCTCCACTTT. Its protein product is CASSLTSSYNSPLHF.

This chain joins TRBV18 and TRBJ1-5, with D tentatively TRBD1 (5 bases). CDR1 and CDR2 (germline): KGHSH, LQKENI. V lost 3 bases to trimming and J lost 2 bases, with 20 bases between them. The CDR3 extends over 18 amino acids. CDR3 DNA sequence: TGTGCCAGCTCACCGTCAGAGGGGAATCTTCAACGCAATCAGCCCCAGCATTTT. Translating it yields CASSPSEGNLQRNQPQHF. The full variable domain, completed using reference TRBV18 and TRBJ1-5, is NAGVMQNPRHLVRRRGQEARLRCSPMKGHSHVYWYRQLPEEGLKFMVYLQKENIIDESGMPKERFSAEFPKEGPSILRIQQVVRGDSAAYFCASSPSEGNLQRNQPQHFGDGTRLSIL.

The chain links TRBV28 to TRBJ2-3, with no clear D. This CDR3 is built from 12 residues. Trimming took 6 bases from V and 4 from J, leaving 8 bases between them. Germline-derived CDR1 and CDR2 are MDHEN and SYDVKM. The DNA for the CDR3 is TGTGCCAGCAGGGAAGGATCAGATACGCAGTATTTT. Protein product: CASREGSDTQYF. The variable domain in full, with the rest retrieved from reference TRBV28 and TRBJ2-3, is DVKVTQSSRYLVKRTGEKVFLECVQDMDHENMFWYRQDPGLGLRLIYFSYDVKMKEKGDIPEGYSVSREKKERFSLILESASTNQTSMYLCASREGSDTQYFGPGTRLTVL.

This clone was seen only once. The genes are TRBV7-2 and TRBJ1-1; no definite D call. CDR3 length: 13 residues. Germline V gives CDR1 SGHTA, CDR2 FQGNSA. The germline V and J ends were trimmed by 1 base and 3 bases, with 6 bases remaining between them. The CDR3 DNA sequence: TGTGCCAGCAGCTTAGTCTGGGACACTGAAGCTTTCTTT. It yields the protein CASSLVWDTEAFF.

CDR3 sequence reads: CASSQAGLAGRQETQYF. As DNA, the CDR3 is TGTGCCAGCAGCCAGGCTGGACTAGCGGGAAGACAAGAGACCCAGTACTTC. V usage is TRBV4-2 and J usage is TRBJ2-5; the match to TRBD2 covers 12 bases. The CDR3 consists of 17 residues. The germline V gene encodes CDR1 LGHNA and CDR2 YNFKEQ. Unmatched junction bases numbered 7, after V lost 3 bases and J lost 2 bases.

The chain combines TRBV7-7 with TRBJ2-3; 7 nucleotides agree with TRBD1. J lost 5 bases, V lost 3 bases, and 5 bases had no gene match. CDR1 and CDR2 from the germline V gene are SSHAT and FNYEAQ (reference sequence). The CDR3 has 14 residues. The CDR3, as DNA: TGTGCCAGCAGCTTGACAGGGCAGGGAGATACGCAGTATTTT. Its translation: CASSLTGQGDTQYF.

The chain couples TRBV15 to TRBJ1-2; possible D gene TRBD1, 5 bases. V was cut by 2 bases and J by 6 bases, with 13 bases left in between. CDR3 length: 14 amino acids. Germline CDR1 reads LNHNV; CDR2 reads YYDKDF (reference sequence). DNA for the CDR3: TGTGCCACCAGCAGATCCCGGGGGGGGAATGGCTACACCTTC. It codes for CATSRSRGGNGYTF.